These 15 T cell receptor beta chains came from one sample sequenced in a study of blood T cell repertoires in COVID-19. Sequencing was performed with immunoSEQ multiplex PCR; in TCRdb, only in-frame clones are kept and a portion is missing. The table records 300,000 to 400,000 clones, about 88% of them present only once. The sample taken for sequencing was PBMCs or T cells enriched from blood (not recorded which). These TCRs come from a man between 60 and 75 years old who had recovered from COVID-19.

The chain joins TRBV2 to TRBJ2-5; D is uncertain. The germline V and J ends were trimmed by 8 bases and 2 bases, with 6 bases remaining between them. From germline, CDR1 is SNHLY and CDR2 FYNNEI. CDR3 length: 11 residues. DNA for the CDR3: TGTGCCAGCGAGGTTCAAGAGACCCAGTACTTC. Its protein is CASEVQETQYF. Complete variable domain (other parts from reference TRBV2 and TRBJ2-5): EPEVTQTPSHQVTQMGQEVILRCVPISNHLYFYWYRQILGQKVEFLVSFYNNEISEKSEIFDDQFSVERPDGSNFTLKIRSTKLEDSAMYFCASEVQETQYFGPGTRLLVL.

The chain employs TRBV28 and TRBJ1-6; TRBD1 agrees at 7 bases. Germline V gene sequence: CDR1 MDHEN, CDR2 SYDVKM. The trim removed 6 bases at V and 7 bases at J, leaving 6 bases unmatched. The CDR3 extends over 14 amino acids. CDR3 loop: CASSSSTGNSPLHF. The CDR3 region has the DNA TGTGCCAGCAGCTCTTCGACAGGGAATTCACCCCTCCACTTT.

V is TRBV11-2 and J is TRBJ2-1; 10 nucleotides line up with TRBD2. V lost 3 bases, J lost 7 bases, and 6 bases stayed unmatched. The CDR3 covers 15 residues. CDR1 is SGHAT and CDR2 is FQNNGV in the germline V gene. The CDR3 is CASSLVGAGGNEQFF. The CDR3 DNA sequence: TGTGCCAGCAGCTTGGTAGGAGCGGGAGGGAATGAGCAGTTCTTC.

This rearrangement joins TRBV24-1 to TRBJ1-3; D uncertain. CDR1 and CDR2 (germline): KGHDR, SFDVKD. The CDR3 has 11 residues. The V end was cut by 9 bases, the J end by 7 bases, with 9 bases between. CDR3 sequence (DNA): TGTGCCACCTGGGAGAGTAACACCATATATTTT. It encodes CATWESNTIYF.

The CDR3 DNA reads TGTGCCAGCAGCTCGACACCGGGGAACTATGGCTACACCTTC. This sequence encodes CASSSTPGNYGYTF. The chain uses TRBV7-3 and TRBJ1-2; no clear D. Germline V lookup: CDR1 SGHTA, CDR2 FQGTGA. CDR3 size: 14 residues. Trimming pared 4 bases from V and 2 bases from J, leaving 11 bases between.

The chain links TRBV7-2 to TRBJ1-5; TRBD1 is a possible D gene (6 bases). The CDR3 consists of 16 residues. CDR1 SGHTA and CDR2 FQGNSA come from the germline V gene. V lost 5 bases to trimming and J lost 2 bases, with 16 bases between them. The CDR3 spells CASSVQGSTGNQPQHF. CDR3 nucleotide sequence: TGTGCCAGCAGCGTACAGGGTAGTACGGGCAATCAGCCCCAGCATTTT. Together with reference TRBV7-2 and TRBJ1-5, the CDR3 gives the full variable domain: GAGVSQSPSNKVTEKGKDVELRCDPISGHTALYWYRQSLGQGLEFLIYFQGNSAPDKSGLPSDRFSAERTGGSVSTLTIQRTQQEDSAVYLCASSVQGSTGNQPQHFGDGTRLSIL.

The rearrangement uses TRBV19 and TRBJ1-2; a weak D match, TRBD1 (6 bases). Germline CDR1 is LNHDA and CDR2 is SQIVND (reference sequence). The CDR3 extends over 13 amino acids. The germline V and J ends were trimmed by 5 bases and 4 bases, with 11 bases remaining between them. CDR3 DNA: TGTGCCAGTAGTGAGACAGGTCGCTATGGCTACACCTTC. Translating gives CASSETGRYGYTF.

This clone occurred once. The rearrangement joins TRBV24-1 to TRBJ1-4, with 8 bases aligning to TRBD1. The V gene end was trimmed by 7 bases and the J gene end by 7 bases; junction bases not matched to a gene: 7. Germline CDR1 is KGHDR and CDR2 is SFDVKD. CDR3 length equals 14 residues. The CDR3: CATRKDRVFEKLFF. For the CDR3, the DNA is TGTGCCACCAGGAAGGACAGGGTCTTTGAAAAACTGTTTTTT.

The chain has TRBV30 and TRBJ1-1, with D perhaps TRBD1 (6 bases). This CDR3 spans 15 amino acids. V shed 7 bases and J shed 5 bases, with 23 bases lying between them. CDR1 is GTSNPN, CDR2 SVGIG, per germline (reference sequence). The CDR3 sequence is CALTFLGALRTEAFF. DNA of the CDR3: TGTGCCTTGACATTCCTGGGGGCTTTGCGGACTGAAGCTTTCTTT.

The V gene is TRBV18, the J gene TRBJ2-1; no definite D call. The germline V gene encodes CDR1 KGHSH and CDR2 LQKENI. The length of the CDR3 is 15 residues. V lost 5 bases and J 0 bases, leaving 11 bases between the germline ends. The CDR3 DNA reads as TGTGCCAGCTCAGTCAGCGTCAGCTCCTACAATGAGCAGTTCTTC. It translates to CASSVSVSSYNEQFF.

The chain combines TRBV10-3 with TRBJ2-7; D possibly corresponds to TRBD2 (7 bases). CDR3 length: 18 amino acids. Per the germline V gene, CDR1 is ENHRY and CDR2 is SYGVKD. Trimming cost V 2 bases and J 0 bases, with 20 bases left between them. CDR3 DNA: TGTGCCATCAGTGAGACTGCTGGGGGGGGCGGAAGCTCCTACGAGCAGTACTTC. Its translation is CAISETAGGGGSSYEQYF.

The chain combines TRBV5-1 with TRBJ2-1; D call uncertain. CDR1 is SGHRS and CDR2 is YFSETQ in the germline V gene. The CDR3 covers 15 residues. V dropped 1 base and J dropped 3 bases, with 11 bases sitting between them. CDR3 DNA sequence: TGCGCCAGCAGCTTGCTTCTGGGCAACTACAATGAGCAGTTCTTC. The encoded protein is CASSLLLGNYNEQFF.

V and J are TRBV15 and TRBJ1-1, with 9 positions matching TRBD1. The junction had 4 bases not matched to a gene; V was cut back by 1 base and J by 4 bases. The germline V gene encodes CDR1 LNHNV and CDR2 YYDKDF (reference sequence). The CDR3 has 15 amino acids. The CDR3 sequence: CATSRGGTGTTEAFF. In DNA, the CDR3 is TGTGCCACCAGCAGAGGGGGGACAGGGACCACTGAAGCTTTCTTT.

The genes are TRBV29-1 and TRBJ1-4; perhaps TRBD1 as D (6 bases). The CDR3 consists of 13 residues. Trimming took off 6 bases at V and 7 bases at J, with 15 bases between the two ends. Germline loops: CDR1 SQVTM, CDR2 ANQGSEA. The CDR3 coding sequence is TGCAGCGTGGGGGCCCGGGCGGGTGAAAAACTGTTTTTT. The encoded protein is CSVGARAGEKLFF. Looking up the rest from reference TRBV29-1 and TRBJ1-4 gives the full variable domain: SAVISQKPSRDICQRGTSLTIQCQVDSQVTMMFWYRQQPGQSLTLIATANQGSEATYESGFVIDKFPISRPNLTFSTLTVSNMSPEDSSIYLCSVGARAGEKLFFGSGTQLSVL.

The chain has TRBV9 and TRBJ2-5; maybe TRBD1 (7 bases). This CDR3 spans 16 amino acids. Looked up from germline, CDR1 is SGDLS and CDR2 is YYNGEE. Trimming shortened V by 0 bases and J by 2 bases, and 14 bases separated the two germline ends. In DNA form, the CDR3 reads TGTGCCAGCAGCGTAGAGGGGCGGGGACAGCAAGAGACCCAGTACTTC. It specifies CASSVEGRGQQETQYF. Using reference TRBV9 and TRBJ2-5 for the parts outside the CDR3, the full variable domain is DSGVTQTPKHLITATGQRVTLRCSPRSGDLSVYWYQQSLDQGLQFLIQYYNGEERAKGNILERFSAQQFPDLHSELNLSSLELGDSALYFCASSVEGRGQQETQYFGPGTRLLVL.